Listed below are T cell receptor beta chains from one sample, sequenced in a study of beta chain features in type 1 diabetes. The data were produced by immunoSEQ multiplex PCR, yet TCRdb's version contains in-frame clones alone and is incomplete. The sample yields 250,000 to 350,000 clones, 14% seen once. Sample: central memory CD4+ T cells from blood. These receptors were obtained from a man aged 25 to 40 in good health. Both conserved end residues are part of each CDR3. Each record gives: clone size, V gene, D gene, J gene, CDR3 protein, CDR3 DNA. A D gene is named only where the DNA matches it firmly. Clone size, where shown, is once, few, many, or a class for clones that have expanded.

many	TRBV29-1	NA	TRBJ2-4	CSVRETLAKNIQYF	TGCAGCGTCAGGGAGACCCTAGCCAAAAACATTCAGTACTTC
NA	TRBV7-6	NA	TRBJ2-5	CASSLVGTGKETQYF	TGTGCCAGCAGCTTAGTCGGTACAGGGAAAGAGACCCAGTACTTC
few	TRBV6-1	TRBD1	TRBJ1-2	CASSLTGNGYTF	TGTGCCAGCAGCCTGACAGGGAACGGCTACACCTTC
NA	TRBV5-4	NA	TRBJ2-6	CASSPNTAGANVLTF	TGTGCCAGCAGCCCGAACACAGCTGGGGCCAACGTCCTGACTTTC
NA	TRBV6-1	NA	TRBJ1-6	CASSEQSKVALGTPLHF	TGTGCCAGCAGTGAACAGAGTAAGGTTGCGTTAGGGACGCCCCTCCACTTT
many	TRBV5-5	TRBD1	TRBJ1-1	CASSSQGARDTEAFF	TGTGCCAGCAGCTCACAGGGGGCACGGGACACTGAAGCTTTCTTT
NA	TRBV5-1	NA	TRBJ2-7	CASSLLGGPTYEQYF	TGCGCCAGCAGCCTGCTTGGGGGACCCACCTACGAGCAGTACTTC
NA	TRBV5-1	NA	TRBJ2-5	CASSLSTTAQETQYF	TGCGCCAGCAGCTTGTCGACTACTGCCCAAGAGACCCAGTACTTC
NA	TRBV7-6	NA	TRBJ1-6	CASSLSRGNSPLHF	TGTGCCAGCAGCCTTTCTCGCGGAAATTCACCCCTCCACTTT
NA	TRBV7-8	NA	TRBJ1-2	CASSLDSGLGYGYTF	TGTGCCAGCAGCTTAGATTCGGGGCTGGGCTATGGCTACACCTTC
NA	TRBV28	NA	TRBJ1-2	CASRRLARGVLRDNYGYTF	TGTGCCAGTCGTAGGCTAGCCAGGGGAGTTCTTCGAGATAACTATGGCTACACCTTC
NA	TRBV5-1	NA	TRBJ2-7	CASSSSYEQYF	TGCGCCAGCAGTTCCTCCTACGAGCAGTACTTC
few	TRBV7-2	NA	TRBJ2-3	CASRRELTDTQYF	TGTGCCAGCAGAAGGGAGCTCACAGATACGCAGTATTTT
NA	TRBV11-3	NA	TRBJ2-6	CASSSQANVLTF	TGTGCCAGCAGCTCACAGGCCAACGTCCTGACTTTC
few	TRBV7-7	TRBD1	TRBJ2-5	CASSATGAETQYF	TGTGCCAGCAGCGCCACAGGGGCAGAGACCCAGTACTTC
NA	TRBV4-2	TRBD2	TRBJ2-1	CASSQDQRGNEQFF	TGTGCCAGCAGCCAAGATCAGCGGGGGAATGAGCAGTTCTTC
few	TRBV28	NA	TRBJ1-5	CASSLSRETGPQHF	TGTGCCAGCAGTTTAAGCCGGGAGACGGGGCCCCAGCATTTT
NA	TRBV11-2	NA	TRBJ2-7	CASSGALSYEQYF	TGTGCCAGCAGCGGCGCCCTCTCCTACGAGCAGTACTTC
NA	TRBV6-1	NA	TRBJ1-5	CASSRGYNQPQHF	TGTGCCAGCAGCCGAGGTTACAATCAGCCCCAGCATTTT
few	TRBV2	NA	TRBJ2-3	CASSEALGRARDF	TGTGCCAGCAGTGAAGCGCTTGGAAGGGCTAGGGATTTT
NA	TRBV5-6	NA	TRBJ2-5	CASSPTGRQETQYF	TGTGCCAGCAGTCCAACAGGGAGACAAGAGACCCAGTACTTC
NA	TRBV5-1	NA	TRBJ2-3	CASSLEVETDTQYF	TGCGCCAGCAGCTTGGAGGTAGAGACAGATACGCAGTATTTT
few	TRBV4-3	TRBD2	TRBJ2-7	CASSQDYGGTNYEQYF	TGCGCCAGCAGCCAAGATTACGGGGGGACCAACTACGAGCAGTACTTC
NA	TRBV19	NA	TRBJ1-2	CASSIESGYGYTF	TGTGCCAGTAGTATAGAGTCAGGCTATGGCTACACCTTC
NA	TRBV4-2	TRBD1	TRBJ2-1	CASSQGDGTGDEQFF	TGTGCCAGCAGCCAGGGAGACGGGACAGGGGATGAGCAGTTCTTC
few	TRBV12-5	TRBD1	TRBJ2-5	CASGLGRRDRGETQYF	TGTGCTAGTGGTTTGGGACGTCGGGACAGGGGAGAGACCCAGTACTTC
few	TRBV6-1	NA	TRBJ2-4	CASRKGGANIQYF	TGTGCCAGCAGGAAGGGAGGTGCAAACATTCAGTACTTC
NA	TRBV5-1	NA	TRBJ1-1	CASSLVGHGDTEAFF	TGTGCCAGCAGCTTGGTGGGTCATGGCGACACTGAAGCTTTCTTT
NA	TRBV11-2	NA	TRBJ2-4	CASSLERAGRGRWGKNIQYF	TGTGCCAGCAGCTTAGAAAGGGCGGGCCGAGGGCGCTGGGGCAAAAACATTCAGTACTTC
few	TRBV6-1	NA	TRBJ1-1	CASSEGGTPEAFF	TGTGCCAGCAGTGAAGGAGGTACCCCTGAAGCTTTCTTT
NA	TRBV11-2	TRBD2	TRBJ2-1	CASTLRTSPDGYNEQFF	TGTGCCAGCACCTTACGGACTAGCCCGGATGGCTACAATGAGCAGTTCTTC
NA	TRBV29-1	NA	TRBJ2-1	CSVGDRYNEQFF	TGCAGCGTGGGTGACCGTTACAATGAGCAGTTCTTC
NA	TRBV11-3	NA	TRBJ2-5	CASSLGSSWRETQYF	TGTGCCAGCAGCTTAGGATCAAGCTGGAGGGAGACCCAGTACTTC
NA	TRBV30	TRBD2	TRBJ2-3	CAGGLAGRTDTQYF	TGTGCCGGGGGGCTAGCGGGGCGCACAGATACGCAGTATTTT
few	TRBV5-4	TRBD1	TRBJ2-3	CASSLRTGGTDTQYF	TGTGCCAGCAGCTTAAGGACAGGGGGCACAGATACGCAGTATTTT
NA	TRBV5-6	NA	TRBJ1-2	CASSPRGIPAYGYTF	TGTGCCAGCAGCCCCAGGGGTATTCCGGCCTATGGCTACACCTTC
few	TRBV7-9	NA	TRBJ1-5	CASSLVGSENQPQHF	TGTGCCAGCAGCTTAGTAGGCAGCGAGAATCAGCCCCAGCATTTT
NA	TRBV5-1	NA	TRBJ2-6	CASKRGTGANVLTF	TGCGCCAGTAAGAGGGGAACTGGGGCCAACGTCCTGACTTTC
few	TRBV4-1	NA	TRBJ2-4	CASSQVGQRKNIQYF	TGCGCCAGCAGCCAGGTAGGACAGCGAAAAAACATTCAGTACTTC
few	TRBV21-1	NA	TRBJ1-1	CASSNTEGNTEAFF	TGTGCCAGCAGCAATACCGAAGGGAACACTGAAGCTTTCTTT
few	TRBV19	TRBD1	TRBJ1-2	CASSPDRGGGSGYTF	TGTGCCAGTAGCCCGGACCGGGGAGGGGGCTCTGGCTACACCTTC
few	TRBV11-3	NA	TRBJ2-4	CASSLDRASKNIQYF	TGTGCCAGCAGCTTAGACAGGGCATCCAAAAACATTCAGTACTTC
NA	TRBV7-6	TRBD1	TRBJ1-2	CASSLSPGQDYGYTF	TGTGCCAGCAGCTTATCCCCGGGACAGGACTATGGCTACACCTTC
few	TRBV6-5	TRBD2	TRBJ2-3	CASSYTAGVTDTQYF	TGTGCCAGCAGTTACACAGCGGGAGTTACAGATACGCAGTATTTT
few	TRBV5-1	TRBD2	TRBJ2-3	CASSSSTSGSFTQYF	TGCGCCAGCAGCTCCAGCACTAGCGGGAGTTTTACGCAGTATTTT
NA	TRBV29-1	TRBD1	TRBJ2-5	CSVSGQGVVETQYF	TGCAGCGTCTCGGGACAGGGAGTCGTAGAGACCCAGTACTTC